The entry below describes one T cell receptor (beta chain). What antigen it recognizes has not been identified. Nothing much larger sits one base from this clone, and base qualities are not available. This record belongs to a study of blood T cell repertoires in COVID-19 (dated by TCRdb to 2018 to 2020). For the study in its entirety: Collaborator samples came from the United States, Italy and Spain and covered acute and convalescent phases of COVID-19. The material from the prospective study consisted of cDNA or gDNA derived from T cells, B-cell-depleted T cells, or PBMCs. Deeply sampled blood TCRbeta repertoires from subjects exposed to, actively infected with, or recovered from COVID-19 were included in the dataset. A freely available public database, intended as a resource for researchers studying the immune response to SARS-CoV-2, is where the repertoires were released. Samples came from the ongoing ImmuneRACE study (first 160 participants) plus 1,254 subjects from 6 global collaborators. The sample metadata nearly always contained a de-identified subject ID, COVID-19 status, age in years and sex. Where HLA class I and class II types were available, the types were taken from metadata supplied by the sample provider, not from assay-based typing. General findings and caveats noted by the study authors: Clinical and demographic metadata were provided uncurated, with the amount varying by source and participant.

TCRbeta CDR3 regions were amplified from genomic DNA using the immunoSEQ Assay, a bias-controlled multiplex PCR. Processing in the source paper ran as follows. Nucleated cell counts per sample were estimated from amplification of reference gene primers within the assay. Sequence reads were collapsed and filtered to measure the absolute abundance of every unique TCRbeta CDR3 rearrangement. For each sample, productive Simpson clonality was calculated as the square root of Simpson's diversity index across productive rearrangements. The table comes from immuneACCESS by way of TCRdb, which keeps in-frame sequences with V and J called. Part of the clones is missing from these tables; in studies checked, under half for an unresolved V gene and the rest for unknown reasons. V, J and clone size are those of that table, while D and trimming were read from the DNA. Recorded for this sample are 35,000 to 45,000 clones; 88% of them occurred a single time. The ten biggest clones cover 7.5% to 10% of the sample.

Collaborating institutions collected whole blood in K2EDTA tubes following their own protocols. For TCRbeta analysis, collaborator samples were shipped as frozen whole blood, as isolated PBMCs, or as DNA extracted from either sample type. After removal of 1 base from V and 1 base from J, the junction retains 6 bases not matched to a gene. From the cysteine up to the phenylalanine, the CDR3 has a length of 17 residues. Only the CDR3 portion is preserved as DNA: 51 bases, with reading frame beginning at the first base. Via the germline V gene, CDR1 is LGHNA and CDR2 YNFKEQ. Sequencing was carried out using peripheral blood. This receptor was identified in a human donor in a cohort sampled during active COVID-19. This chain is built from TRBV4-2 and TRBJ1-5; 8 bases in between match TRBD1. The CDR3 in this case is CASSQGQGQGSNQPQHF. The DNA is TGTGCCAGCAGCCAAGGCCAAGGACAGGGAAGCAATCAGCCCCAGCATTTT.